This T cell receptor beta chain was identified in a study of memory CD4+ T cells and cytomegalovirus serostatus. The CDR3 runs 13 residues. Trimming shortened V by 3 bases and J by 5 bases, and 9 bases separated the two germline ends. Germline CDR1 SGHRS, CDR2 YFSETQ. Single viable CD3+CD4+CD8-CD45RO+ cells were sorted as the memory CD4+ T cells. CMV serostatus came from serum IgG against pp150, pp28, p38, p52. After thawing, CD4+ T cells were positively selected. In the case of this clone: Its antigen is still unknown.

Only in-frame clones appear in the TCRdb table, and some are missing; sequencing was by immunoSEQ multiplex PCR. This sample has 40,000 to 50,000 clones, with less than 85% found just once. Whole-study findings and limits: The CMV-associated TCR signature appears largely within the CD4+ memory repertoire.

This sequence joins TRBV5-1 and TRBJ2-1; D remains unclear. The specimen sequenced was memory CD4+ T cells from blood. The source is an adult in good health and CMV-seronegative. CDR3 DNA sequence: TGCGCCAGCAGCTCCGACCCCGACAATGAGCAGTTCTTC. It encodes CASSSDPDNEQFF. Supplemented by reference TRBV5-1 and TRBJ2-1, the full variable domain reads KAGVTQTPRYLIKTRGQQVTLSCSPISGHRSVSWYQQTPGQGLQFLFEYFSETQRNKGNFPGRFSGRQFSNSRSEMNVSTLELGDSALYLCASSSDPDNEQFFGPGTRLTVL.